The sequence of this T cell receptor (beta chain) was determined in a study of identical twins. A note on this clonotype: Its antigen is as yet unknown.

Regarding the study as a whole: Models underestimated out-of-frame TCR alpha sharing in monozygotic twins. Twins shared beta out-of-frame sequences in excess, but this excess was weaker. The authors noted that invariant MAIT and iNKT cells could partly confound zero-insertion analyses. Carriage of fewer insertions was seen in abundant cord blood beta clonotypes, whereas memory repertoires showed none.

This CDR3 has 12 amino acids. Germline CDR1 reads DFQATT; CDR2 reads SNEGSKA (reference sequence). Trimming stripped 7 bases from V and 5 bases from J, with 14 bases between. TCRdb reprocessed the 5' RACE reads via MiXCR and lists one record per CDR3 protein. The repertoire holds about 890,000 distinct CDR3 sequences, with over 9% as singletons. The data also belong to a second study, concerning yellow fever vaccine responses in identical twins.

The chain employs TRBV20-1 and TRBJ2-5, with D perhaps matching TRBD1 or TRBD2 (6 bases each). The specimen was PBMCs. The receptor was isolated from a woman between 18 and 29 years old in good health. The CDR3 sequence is CSGNTGTETQYF. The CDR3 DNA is TGCAGTGGTAATACAGGGACTGAGACCCAGTACTTC.